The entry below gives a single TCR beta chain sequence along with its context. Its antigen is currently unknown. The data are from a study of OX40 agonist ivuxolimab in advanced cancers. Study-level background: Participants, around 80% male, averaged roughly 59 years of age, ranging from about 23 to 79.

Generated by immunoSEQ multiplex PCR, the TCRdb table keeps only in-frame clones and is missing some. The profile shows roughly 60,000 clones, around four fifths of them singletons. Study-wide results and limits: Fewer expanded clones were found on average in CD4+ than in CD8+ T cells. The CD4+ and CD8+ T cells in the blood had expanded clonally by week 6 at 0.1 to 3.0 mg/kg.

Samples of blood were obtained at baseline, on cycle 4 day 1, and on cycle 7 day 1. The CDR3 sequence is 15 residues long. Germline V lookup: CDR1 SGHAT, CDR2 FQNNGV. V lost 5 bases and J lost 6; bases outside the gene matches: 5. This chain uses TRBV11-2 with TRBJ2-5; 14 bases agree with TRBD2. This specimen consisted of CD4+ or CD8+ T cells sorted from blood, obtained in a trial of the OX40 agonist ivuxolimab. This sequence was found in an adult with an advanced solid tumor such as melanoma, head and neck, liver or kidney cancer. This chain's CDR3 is CASSPGTSGGQTQYF. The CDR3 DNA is TGTGCCAGCAGCCCAGGGACTAGCGGGGGACAGACCCAGTACTTC.